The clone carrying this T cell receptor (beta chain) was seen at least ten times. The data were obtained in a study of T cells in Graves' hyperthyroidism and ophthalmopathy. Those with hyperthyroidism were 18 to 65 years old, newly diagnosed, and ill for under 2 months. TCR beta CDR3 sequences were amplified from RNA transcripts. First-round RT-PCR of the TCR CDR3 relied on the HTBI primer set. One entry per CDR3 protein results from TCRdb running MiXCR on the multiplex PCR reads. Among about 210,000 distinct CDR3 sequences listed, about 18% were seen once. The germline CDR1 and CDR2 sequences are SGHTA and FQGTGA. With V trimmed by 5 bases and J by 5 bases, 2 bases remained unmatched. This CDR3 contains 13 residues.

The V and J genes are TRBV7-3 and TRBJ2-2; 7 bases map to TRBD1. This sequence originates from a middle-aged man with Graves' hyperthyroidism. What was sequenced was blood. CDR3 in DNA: TGTGCCAGCAGCCGACAGGGAACCGGGGAGCTGTTTTTT. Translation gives CASSRQGTGELFF.